This paragraph reports one TCR beta chain. Its antigen is as yet unknown. Data came from immunoSEQ multiplex PCR; TCRdb stores just in-frame clones and leaves some out. Of around 20,000 clones detected, over 70% appear once; the ten largest clones hold around 5.6%. This sample was included in a study of immune evolution from preneoplasia to lung adenocarcinoma. Regarding the study as a whole: Top clone share appeared to fall from AAH through AIS, MIA, adenocarcinoma.

The CDR3 contains 15 residues. V lost 7 bases and J lost 7, with 20 bases in between. Germline V gives CDR1 MNHEY, CDR2 SVGAGI. Sequencing was carried out using FFPE invasive lung adenocarcinoma tissue. The TCR originated in a person aged 55 to 70 with lung adenocarcinoma. The chain has TRBV6-5 and TRBJ2-1; perhaps D is TRBD1 or TRBD2 (6 bases each). In DNA, the CDR3 is TGTGCCAGCACCAATTGGGGGGCGAATGGTAATGAGCAGTTCTTC. Translated: CASTNWGANGNEQFF.